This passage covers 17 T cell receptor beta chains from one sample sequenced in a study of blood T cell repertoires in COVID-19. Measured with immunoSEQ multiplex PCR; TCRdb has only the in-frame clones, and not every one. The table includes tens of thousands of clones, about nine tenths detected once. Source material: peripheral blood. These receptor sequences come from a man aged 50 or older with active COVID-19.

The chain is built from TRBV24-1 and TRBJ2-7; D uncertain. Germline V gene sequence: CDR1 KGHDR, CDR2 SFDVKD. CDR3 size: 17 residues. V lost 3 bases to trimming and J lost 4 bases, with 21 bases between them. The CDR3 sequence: CATSDSAGSDARYEQYF. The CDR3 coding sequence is TGTGCCACCAGTGATAGCGCCGGGTCCGACGCGAGATACGAGCAGTACTTC.

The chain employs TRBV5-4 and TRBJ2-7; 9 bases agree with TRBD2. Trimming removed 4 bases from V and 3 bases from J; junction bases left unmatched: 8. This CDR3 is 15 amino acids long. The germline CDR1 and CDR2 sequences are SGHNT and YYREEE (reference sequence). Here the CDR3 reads CASSQGTSILYEQYF. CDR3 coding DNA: TGTGCCAGCAGCCAAGGGACTAGCATTCTCTACGAGCAGTACTTC.

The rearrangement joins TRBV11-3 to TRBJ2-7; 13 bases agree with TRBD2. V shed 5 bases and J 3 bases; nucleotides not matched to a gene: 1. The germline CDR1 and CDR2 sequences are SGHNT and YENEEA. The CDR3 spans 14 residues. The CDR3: CASSRTSGSYEQYF. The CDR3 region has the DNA TGTGCCAGCAGCAGGACTAGCGGGAGCTACGAGCAGTACTTC.

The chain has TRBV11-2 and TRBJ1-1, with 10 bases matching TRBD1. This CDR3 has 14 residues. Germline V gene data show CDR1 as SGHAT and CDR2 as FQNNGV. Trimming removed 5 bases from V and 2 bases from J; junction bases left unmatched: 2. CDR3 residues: CASSLTGGNTEAFF. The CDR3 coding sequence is TGTGCCAGCAGCCTGACAGGGGGCAACACTGAAGCTTTCTTT.

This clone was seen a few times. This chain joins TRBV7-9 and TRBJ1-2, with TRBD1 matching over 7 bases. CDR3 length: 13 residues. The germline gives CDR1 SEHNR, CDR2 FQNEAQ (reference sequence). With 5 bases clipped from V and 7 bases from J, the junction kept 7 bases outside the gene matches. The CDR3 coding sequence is TGTGCCAGCAGCCCTAGTGACAGGGTTGGCTACACCTTC. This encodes CASSPSDRVGYTF. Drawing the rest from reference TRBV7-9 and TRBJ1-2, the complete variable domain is DTGVSQNPRHKITKRGQNVTFRCDPISEHNRLYWYRQTLGQGPEFLTYFQNEAQLEKSRLLSDRFSAERPKGSFSTLEIQRTEQGDSAMYLCASSPSDRVGYTFGSGTRLTVV.

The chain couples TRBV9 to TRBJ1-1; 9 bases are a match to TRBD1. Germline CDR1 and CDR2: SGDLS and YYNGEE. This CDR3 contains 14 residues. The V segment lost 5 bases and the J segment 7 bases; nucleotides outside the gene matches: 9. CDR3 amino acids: CASSRTGGADEAFF. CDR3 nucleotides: TGTGCCAGCAGTCGTACAGGGGGCGCAGATGAAGCTTTCTTT.

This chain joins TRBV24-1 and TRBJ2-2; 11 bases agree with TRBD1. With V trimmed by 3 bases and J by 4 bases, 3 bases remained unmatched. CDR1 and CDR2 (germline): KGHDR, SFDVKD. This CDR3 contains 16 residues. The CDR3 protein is CATSDRDRGSTGELFF. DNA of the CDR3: TGTGCCACCAGTGATAGGGACAGGGGGAGCACCGGGGAGCTGTTTTTT.

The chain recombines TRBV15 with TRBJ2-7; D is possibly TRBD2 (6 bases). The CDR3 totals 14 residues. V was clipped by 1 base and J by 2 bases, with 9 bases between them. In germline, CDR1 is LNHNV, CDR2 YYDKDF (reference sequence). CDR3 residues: CATSRGGTAYEQYF. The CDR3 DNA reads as TGTGCCACCAGCAGAGGCGGGACCGCCTACGAGCAGTACTTC.

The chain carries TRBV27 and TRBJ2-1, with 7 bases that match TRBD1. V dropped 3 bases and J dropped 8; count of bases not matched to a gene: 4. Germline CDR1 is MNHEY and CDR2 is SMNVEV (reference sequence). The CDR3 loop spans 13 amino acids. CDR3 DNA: TGTGCCAGCAGTTTCAACAGGGGCTATGAGCAGTTCTTC. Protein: CASSFNRGYEQFF.

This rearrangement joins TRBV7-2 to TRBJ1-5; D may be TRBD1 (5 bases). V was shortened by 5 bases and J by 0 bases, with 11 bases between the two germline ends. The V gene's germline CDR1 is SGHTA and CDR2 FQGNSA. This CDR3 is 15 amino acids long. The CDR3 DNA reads TGTGCCAGCAGCCGCGGGGGGGGTAGCAATCAGCCCCAGCATTTT. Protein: CASSRGGGSNQPQHF. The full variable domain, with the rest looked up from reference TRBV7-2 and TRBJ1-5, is GAGVSQSPSNKVTEKGKDVELRCDPISGHTALYWYRQSLGQGLEFLIYFQGNSAPDKSGLPSDRFSAERTGGSVSTLTIQRTQQEDSAVYLCASSRGGGSNQPQHFGDGTRLSIL.

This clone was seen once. Here the CDR3 reads CATNPEMKGPWEKLFF. In DNA, the CDR3 is TGTGCCACCAACCCTGAGATGAAGGGGCCTTGGGAAAAACTGTTTTTT. The chain links TRBV15 to TRBJ1-4; a weak D match, TRBD1 (5 bases). V was shortened by 7 bases and J by 8 bases, with 23 bases between the two germline ends. Germline CDR1 and CDR2: LNHNV and YYDKDF (reference sequence). There are 16 residues in the CDR3.

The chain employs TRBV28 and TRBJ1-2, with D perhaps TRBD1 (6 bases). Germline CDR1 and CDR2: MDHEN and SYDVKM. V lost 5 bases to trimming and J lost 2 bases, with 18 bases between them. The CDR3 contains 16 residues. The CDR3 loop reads CASSKQGNQLNYGYTF. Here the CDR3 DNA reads TGTGCCAGCAGTAAACAGGGCAACCAACTAAACTATGGCTACACCTTC.

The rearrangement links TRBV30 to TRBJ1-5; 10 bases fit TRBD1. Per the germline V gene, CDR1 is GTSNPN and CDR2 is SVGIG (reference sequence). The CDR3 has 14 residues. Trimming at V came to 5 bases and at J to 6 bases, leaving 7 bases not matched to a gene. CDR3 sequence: CAWAGTGASQPQHF. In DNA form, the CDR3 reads TGTGCCTGGGCCGGGACAGGGGCTTCTCAGCCCCAGCATTTT.

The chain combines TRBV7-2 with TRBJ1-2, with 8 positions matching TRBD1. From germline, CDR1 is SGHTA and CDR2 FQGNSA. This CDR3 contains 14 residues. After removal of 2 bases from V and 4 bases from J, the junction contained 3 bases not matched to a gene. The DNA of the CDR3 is TGTGCCAGCAGCTTACGTGGGACAGGCTATGGCTACACCTTC. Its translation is CASSLRGTGYGYTF.

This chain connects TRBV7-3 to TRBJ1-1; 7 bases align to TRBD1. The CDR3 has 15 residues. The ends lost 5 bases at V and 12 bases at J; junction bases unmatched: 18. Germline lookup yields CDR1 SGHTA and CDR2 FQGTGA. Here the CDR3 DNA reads TGTGCCAGCAGCCCCGCAGGTCGAGGGACAGACAGGACTTTCTTT. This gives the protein CASSPAGRGTDRTFF.

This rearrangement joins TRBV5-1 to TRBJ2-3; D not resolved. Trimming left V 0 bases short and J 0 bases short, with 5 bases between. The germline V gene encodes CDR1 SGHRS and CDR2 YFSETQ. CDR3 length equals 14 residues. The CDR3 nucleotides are TGCGCCAGCAGCTTGGACAGAAGCACAGATACGCAGTATTTT. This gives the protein CASSLDRSTDTQYF.

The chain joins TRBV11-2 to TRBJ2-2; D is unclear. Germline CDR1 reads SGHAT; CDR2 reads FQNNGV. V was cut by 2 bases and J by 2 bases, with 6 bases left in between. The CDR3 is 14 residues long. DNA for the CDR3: TGTGCCAGCAGCTTAAAACACAACACCGGGGAGCTGTTTTTT. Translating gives CASSLKHNTGELFF.